These 27 T cell receptor beta chains came from one sample sequenced in a study of blood T cell repertoires in COVID-19. Assay: immunoSEQ multiplex PCR; the TCRdb copy retains only in-frame clones and omits some. Among 90,000 to 120,000 clones listed, about 80% were seen once. The specimen sequenced was peripheral blood. The receptors were gathered from a man between 65 and 85 years old with acute or convalescent COVID-19.

V gene TRBV5-6 combines with J gene TRBJ1-1, with 7 positions matching TRBD1. The CDR3 extends over 13 amino acids. The germline CDR1 and CDR2 sequences are SGHDT and YYEEEE. V was pared by 1 base and J by 5 bases, with 2 bases of the junction left unmatched. The CDR3 DNA sequence: TGTGCCAGCAGCTTGACAGGGGAAACTGAAGCTTTCTTT. The encoded protein is CASSLTGETEAFF.

J is TRBJ1-4 and V is TRBV5-4; D is ambiguous. Trimming pared 4 bases from V and 8 bases from J, leaving 12 bases between. Germline V gene data show CDR1 as SGHNT and CDR2 as YYREEE (reference sequence). The CDR3 is 13 residues long. Here the CDR3 DNA reads TGTGCCAGCAGCCACAACAAAGAAGAAAAACTGTTTTTT. Amino acid sequence: CASSHNKEEKLFF.

The chain recombines TRBV7-6 with TRBJ1-2; possibly TRBD1 for D (5 bases). The V gene lost 2 bases and the J gene lost 5 bases, with 18 bases spanning the gap. CDR1 is SGHVS, CDR2 FNYEAQ, per germline. The CDR3 consists of 16 residues. DNA of the CDR3: TGTGCCAGCAGCTTATCGATAGGGGCGGACTATTATGGCTACACCTTC. Its translation: CASSLSIGADYYGYTF.

The V gene is TRBV29-1, the J gene TRBJ2-3, with TRBD2 matching over 9 bases. The CDR3 runs 18 residues. Looked up from germline, CDR1 is SQVTM and CDR2 is ANQGSEA. V shed 6 bases and J 7 bases; nucleotides not matched to a gene: 23. CDR3 bases: TGCAGCGTGGGGACTAGCTCCCTATTTTGGTCAAAGGAGAATACGCAGTATTTT. It yields the protein CSVGTSSLFWSKENTQYF.

J is TRBJ2-6 and V is TRBV7-2; 12 nucleotides line up with TRBD1. The CDR3 consists of 17 residues. J gave up 0 bases and V 5 bases, and 2 bases lay outside the gene matches. CDR1 is SGHTA, CDR2 FQGNSA, per germline. CDR3 protein: CASSGTGGLSGANVLTF. The CDR3 DNA reads as TGTGCCAGCAGCGGGACAGGGGGCCTCTCTGGGGCCAACGTCCTGACTTTC.

This clone was seen a single time. The junction and the germline gene differ at one end; a read error may be behind it. Written as DNA, the CDR3 is TGCAGCGTCGAACAGACTAGCGGGGGGGCCGGGGTCTTC. It encodes CSVEQTSGGAGVF. The rearrangement uses TRBV29-1 and TRBJ2-1, with 14 bases aligning to TRBD2. CDR3 size: 13 residues. Germline V gives CDR1 SQVTM, CDR2 ANQGSEA.

This clone was seen more than once but under ten times. V gene TRBV10-2 combines with J gene TRBJ1-2, with D possibly matching TRBD1 (6 bases). CDR1 WSHSY and CDR2 SAAADI come from the germline V gene. V lost 8 bases to trimming and J lost 5 bases, with 9 bases between them. The CDR3 is 11 residues long. CDR3 loop: CASGGQYGYTF. The CDR3 nucleotides read TGCGCCAGCGGAGGACAGTATGGCTACACCTTC.

The chain carries TRBV6-5 and TRBJ2-5; 11 bases map to TRBD2. Trimming at V came to 6 bases and at J to 5 bases, leaving 2 bases not matched to a gene. This CDR3 has 13 residues. CDR1 is MNHEY, CDR2 SVGAGI, per germline. The CDR3 DNA follows: TGTGCCAGCAGGTCTAGCGGGGGGGAGACCCAGTACTTC. Residues: CASRSSGGETQYF.

The chain uses TRBV6-5 and TRBJ2-1, with 9 bases that match TRBD1. Germline CDR1 MNHEY, CDR2 SVGAGI. The junction had 4 bases not matched to a gene; V was cut back by 0 bases and J by 7 bases. This CDR3 is built from 15 residues. The CDR3 sequence is CASSYSGQGGNEQFF. The CDR3 bases are TGTGCCAGCAGTTACTCGGGACAGGGCGGTAATGAGCAGTTCTTC.

The genes are TRBV19 and TRBJ1-1; no reliable D call. This CDR3 has 14 amino acids. V was pared by 0 bases and J by 0 bases, with 5 bases between. Germline CDR1 LNHDA, CDR2 SQIVND (reference sequence). CDR3 loop: CASSIDTMNTEAFF. The CDR3 DNA sequence: TGTGCCAGTAGTATAGACACAATGAACACTGAAGCTTTCTTT. The variable domain in full, completed from reference TRBV19 and TRBJ1-1, reads DGGITQSPKYLFRKEGQNVTLSCEQNLNHDAMYWYRQDPGQGLRLIYYSQIVNDFQKGDIAEGYSVSREKKESFPLTVTSAQKNPTAFYLCASSIDTMNTEAFFGQGTRLTVV.

The chain uses TRBV24-1 and TRBJ1-2; D remains unclear. CDR3 length: 13 amino acids. V lost 3 bases and J 8 bases, leaving 12 bases between the germline ends. Germline V gives CDR1 KGHDR, CDR2 SFDVKD. The CDR3 DNA is TGTGCCACCAGTGATCGGCTAGGAGGAGGCTACACCTTC. This sequence encodes CATSDRLGGGYTF.

The J gene is TRBJ1-5, the V gene TRBV12-5; D might be TRBD1 (5 bases). V lost 3 bases and J 0 bases, leaving 12 bases between the germline ends. The germline V gene encodes CDR1 LGHNT and CDR2 FRNRAP. The length of the CDR3 is 16 residues. In DNA form, the CDR3 reads TGTGCTAGTGGTTTTGGCGGGACTTATAGCAATCAGCCCCAGCATTTT. Amino acid sequence: CASGFGGTYSNQPQHF.

CDR3 nucleotides: TGTGCCAGCTCACCAAGGGACAGGGCTCCTTATAATTCACCCCTCCACTTT. It codes for CASSPRDRAPYNSPLHF. V and J are TRBV18 and TRBJ1-6; TRBD1 aligns across 9 bases. Looked up from germline, CDR1 is KGHSH and CDR2 is LQKENI. CDR3 length: 17 residues. Trimming removed 2 bases from V and 4 bases from J; junction bases left unmatched: 6.

This clone was counted a few times. The genes are TRBV6-6 and TRBJ1-5; a weak D match, TRBD1 (6 bases). Trimming left V 5 bases short and J 0 bases short, with 14 bases between. Germline CDR1 is MNHNY and CDR2 is SVGAGI (reference sequence). The CDR3 is 16 residues long. CDR3 loop: CASSPRGVDSNQPQHF. The CDR3 bases are TGTGCCAGCAGTCCCAGGGGTGTGGATAGCAATCAGCCCCAGCATTTT.

The V call is TRBV11-1, the J call TRBJ1-1; D unresolved. V gave up 2 bases and J gave up 2 bases, with 3 bases separating them. Germline CDR1 reads SGHAT; CDR2 reads FQDESV (reference sequence). This CDR3 is 12 amino acids long. For the CDR3, the DNA is TGTGCCAGCAGCTTAACAAACACTGAAGCTTTCTTT. This codes for CASSLTNTEAFF.

The CDR3 nucleotides are TGTGCCAGTAGGACAGGGACCGTCCCTAATTCACCCCTCCACTTT. Its translation: CASRTGTVPNSPLHF. The V and J genes are TRBV19 and TRBJ1-6; 7 bases match TRBD1. The CDR3 runs to 15 residues. V shed 6 bases, J shed 6 bases, and the junction held 8 bases outside the gene matches. Germline V CDR1 and CDR2: LNHDA, SQIVND (reference sequence).

The chain employs TRBV7-3 and TRBJ2-1; 10 nucleotides line up with TRBD2. The CDR3 loop spans 16 amino acids. Germline loops: CDR1 SGHTA, CDR2 FQGTGA. V lost 3 bases to trimming and J lost 5 bases; unmatched junction nucleotides: 7. The CDR3 DNA follows: TGTGCCAGCAGCTTCTTAAGCGGGGGGGCTCACAATGAGCAGTTCTTC. Residues: CASSFLSGGAHNEQFF.

This clone appeared a single time. This rearrangement joins TRBV28 to TRBJ2-7; 9 nucleotides agree with TRBD2. Germline CDR1 reads MDHEN; CDR2 reads SYDVKM. The CDR3 length is 14 residues. Losses at the gene ends were 6 bases for V and 2 bases for J; bases not matched to a gene: 5. CDR3 DNA: TGTGCCAGCAGGAGCGGGGGGAACACCTACGAGCAGTACTTC. Amino acid sequence: CASRSGGNTYEQYF.

V and J are TRBV3-1 (or the pseudogene TRBV3-2) and TRBJ1-2; D may be TRBD1 (6 bases). The germline V gene has CDR1 LGHDT and CDR2 YNNKEL (reference sequence). Trimming pared 6 bases from V and 4 bases from J, leaving 12 bases between. This CDR3 spans 13 amino acids. The CDR3 DNA reads as TGTGCCAGCAGTCAGACAGGCCCCTATGGCTACACCTTC. Its translation is CASSQTGPYGYTF.

J is TRBJ2-3 and V is TRBV7-2; possible D gene TRBD1, 5 bases. Germline values: CDR1 SGHTA, CDR2 FQGNSA. CDR3 length: 13 amino acids. The V and J ends lost 3 bases and 3 bases respectively, with 7 bases between them. This chain's CDR3 is CASSLRQTDTQYF. Written as DNA, the CDR3 is TGTGCCAGCAGCTTGAGACAGACAGATACGCAGTATTTT.

The chain uses TRBV27 and TRBJ2-1, with 7 bases that match TRBD2. J gave up 5 bases and V 0 bases, and 13 bases lay outside the gene matches. The CDR3 runs 18 residues. Germline CDR1 MNHEY, CDR2 SMNVEV (reference sequence). DNA of the CDR3: TGTGCCAGCAGTTTATCTCTTCGGTGGGGGGGAGACAACAATGAGCAGTTCTTC. It translates to CASSLSLRWGGDNNEQFF.

The chain combines TRBV5-1 with TRBJ2-3; the match to TRBD1 covers 7 bases. Germline-derived CDR1 and CDR2 are SGHRS and YFSETQ. Trimming at V came to 4 bases and at J to 3 bases, leaving 11 bases not matched to a gene. This CDR3 region has 16 residues. The DNA of the CDR3 is TGCGCCAGCAGCCTGGCCGACAGGGCGGGTACAGATACGCAGTATTTT. This translates into CASSLADRAGTDTQYF.

V and J are TRBV19 and TRBJ2-7, with D tentatively TRBD1 (6 bases). Germline V lookup: CDR1 LNHDA, CDR2 SQIVND (reference sequence). Deletions cut 6 bases from V and 4 bases from J, with 13 bases between. The CDR3 runs 13 residues. CDR3 nucleotides: TGTGCCAGTAGCCGGCAGGGGCTATACGAGCAGTACTTC. Amino acids: CASSRQGLYEQYF.

The V gene is TRBV7-2, the J gene TRBJ2-1, with 8 nucleotides matching TRBD1. CDR1 is SGHTA, CDR2 FQGNSA, per germline. Trimming took 4 bases from V and 5 from J; bases not matched to a gene: 1. This CDR3 contains 13 residues. For the CDR3, the DNA is TGTGCCAGCAGCTGGGACAGGAACAATGAGCAGTTCTTC. It translates to CASSWDRNNEQFF.

The J gene is TRBJ2-7, the V gene TRBV6-6; the D gene is possibly TRBD2 (5 bases). The CDR3 is made up of 14 amino acids. The germline V gene encodes CDR1 MNHNY and CDR2 SVGAGI (reference sequence). The germline V and J ends were trimmed by 7 bases and 1 base, with 14 bases remaining between them. The CDR3 nucleotides read TGTGCCAGCACCGTCCAAAGGGAGTCCTACGAGCAGTACTTC. Translated: CASTVQRESYEQYF.

CDR3 region: CASSYLAVYEQYF. DNA of the CDR3: TGTGCCAGCAGTTACTTGGCAGTTTACGAGCAGTACTTC. The rearrangement uses TRBV6-5 and TRBJ2-7; D call uncertain. The CDR3 length is 13 residues. V gave up 1 base and J gave up 4 bases, with 8 bases separating them. CDR1 is MNHEY and CDR2 is SVGAGI in the germline V gene.

The gene calls are TRBV5-6 and TRBJ1-6; D not resolved. With 1 base removed from V and 14 bases from J, the gap between germline ends came to 13 bases. This CDR3 is 13 amino acids long. Germline V lookup: CDR1 SGHDT, CDR2 YYEEEE. CDR3 bases: TGTGCCAGCAGCTTGATTCCAGATAACACCCTCCACTTT. Its translation is CASSLIPDNTLHF.